This T cell receptor beta chain was sequenced in a study of OX40 agonist ivuxolimab in advanced cancers. Study-level background: An agonistic human IgG2 monoclonal antibody against OX40 (CD134) was given. Overall study findings and caveats: The investigators did not determine what antigen specificity the expanded peripheral T cells had.

The CDR3 loop spans 15 amino acids. From germline, CDR1 is MNHEY and CDR2 SVGAGI. Trimming cost V 1 base and J 5 bases, with 14 bases left between them. Clones were sequenced by immunoSEQ multiplex PCR, and TCRdb holds only the in-frame ones, with some missing. This table has about 22,000 clones, over 80% appearing once. Turning to this clone: What it binds is not known.

A history of autoimmune disease or systemic immunosuppression excluded patients. The chain carries TRBV6-5 and TRBJ2-5; D is uncertain. Sequenced here: CD4+ or CD8+ T cells sorted from blood, sampled in a trial of the OX40 agonist ivuxolimab. The sequence came from an adult with an advanced solid tumor such as melanoma, head and neck, liver or kidney cancer. The CDR3 region is CASSYFTGPAETQYF. CDR3 in DNA: TGTGCCAGCAGTTACTTCACGGGCCCCGCGGAGACCCAGTACTTC.